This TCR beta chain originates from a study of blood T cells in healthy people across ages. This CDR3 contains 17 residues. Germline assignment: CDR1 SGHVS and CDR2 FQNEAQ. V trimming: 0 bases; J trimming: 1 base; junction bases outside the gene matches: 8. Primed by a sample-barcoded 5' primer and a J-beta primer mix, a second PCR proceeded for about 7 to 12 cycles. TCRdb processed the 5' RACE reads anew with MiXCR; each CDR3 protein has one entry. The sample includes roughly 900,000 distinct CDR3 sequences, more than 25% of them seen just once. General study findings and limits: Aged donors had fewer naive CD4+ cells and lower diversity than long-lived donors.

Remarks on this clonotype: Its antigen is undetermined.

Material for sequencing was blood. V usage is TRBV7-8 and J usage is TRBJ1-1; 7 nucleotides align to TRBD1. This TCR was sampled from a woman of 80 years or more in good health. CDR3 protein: CASSLAGGAVWNTEAFF. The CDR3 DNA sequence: TGTGCCAGCAGCTTAGCAGGGGGCGCGGTGTGGAACACTGAAGCTTTCTTT.